This TCR beta chain was observed in a study of blood T cells in healthy people across ages. On the study more broadly: Roughly one uniquely barcoded beta molecule per two T cells was captured.

A second roughly 7 to 12 cycle PCR used barcoded and J-beta primers. Template switching added a 12-random-nucleotide identifier to every cDNA molecule. Samples each returned at least 2.5 million CDR3-containing paired-end reads. TCRdb reprocessed the 5' RACE reads with MiXCR, giving one entry per CDR3 protein. The profile covers more than 900,000 distinct CDR3 sequences, with 25% to 30% appearing a single time and around 9.6% taken by the ten largest. This clonotype has just a few counts. Trimming cost V 5 bases and J 2 bases, with 13 bases left between them. CDR1 and CDR2 (germline): SEHNR, FQNEAQ (reference sequence). The CDR3 is made up of 14 amino acids. These data were likewise used in another study, on T cells of mothers and their children.

Material for sequencing was blood. The V and J genes are TRBV7-9 and TRBJ2-7, with D possibly being TRBD1 (6 bases). The origin of this receptor is a middle-aged woman in good health. This CDR3 reads CASSVDRRTYEQYF. The CDR3 nucleotides read TGTGCCAGCAGCGTTGACAGGAGAACCTACGAGCAGTACTTC.